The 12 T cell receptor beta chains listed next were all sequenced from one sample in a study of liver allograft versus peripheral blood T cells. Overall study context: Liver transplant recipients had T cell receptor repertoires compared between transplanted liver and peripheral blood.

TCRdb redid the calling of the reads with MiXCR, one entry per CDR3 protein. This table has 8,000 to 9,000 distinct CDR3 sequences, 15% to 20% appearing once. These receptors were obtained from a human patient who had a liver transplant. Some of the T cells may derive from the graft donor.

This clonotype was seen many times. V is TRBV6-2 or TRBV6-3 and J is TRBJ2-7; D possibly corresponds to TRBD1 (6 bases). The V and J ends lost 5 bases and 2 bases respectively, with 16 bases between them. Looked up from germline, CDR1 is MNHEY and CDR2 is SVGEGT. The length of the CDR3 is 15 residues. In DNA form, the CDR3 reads TGTGCCAGCAGTGCCTGGACAGTGCAGACCTACGAGCAGTACTTC. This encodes CASSAWTVQTYEQYF.

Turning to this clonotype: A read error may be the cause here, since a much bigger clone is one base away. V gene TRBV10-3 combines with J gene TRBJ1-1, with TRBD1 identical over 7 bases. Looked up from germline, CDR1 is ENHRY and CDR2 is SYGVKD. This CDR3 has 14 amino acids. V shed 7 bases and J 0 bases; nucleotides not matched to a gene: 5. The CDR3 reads CAITGTAVNTEAFF. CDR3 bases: TGTGCCATCACGGGGACAGCCGTGAACACTGAAGCTTTCTTT.

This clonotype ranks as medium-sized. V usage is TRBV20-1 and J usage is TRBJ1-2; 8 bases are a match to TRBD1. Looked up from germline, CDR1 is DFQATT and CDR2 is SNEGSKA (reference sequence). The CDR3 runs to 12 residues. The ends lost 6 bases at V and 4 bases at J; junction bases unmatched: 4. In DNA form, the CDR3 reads TGCAGTGCCCATGACAGGGGCTATGGCTACACCTTC. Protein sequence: CSAHDRGYGYTF.

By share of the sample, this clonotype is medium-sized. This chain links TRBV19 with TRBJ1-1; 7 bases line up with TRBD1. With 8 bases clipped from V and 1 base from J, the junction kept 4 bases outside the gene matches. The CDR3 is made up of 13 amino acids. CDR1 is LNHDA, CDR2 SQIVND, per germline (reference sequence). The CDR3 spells CASGDRSNTEAFF. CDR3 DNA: TGTGCCAGTGGGGACAGATCGAACACTGAAGCTTTCTTT.

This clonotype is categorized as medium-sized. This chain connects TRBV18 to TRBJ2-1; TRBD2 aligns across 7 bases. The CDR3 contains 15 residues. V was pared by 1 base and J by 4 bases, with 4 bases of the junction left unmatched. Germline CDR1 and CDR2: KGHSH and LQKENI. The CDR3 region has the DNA TGTGCCAGCTCACCACTACCCGGGGGGTACAATGAGCAGTTCTTC. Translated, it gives CASSPLPGGYNEQFF.

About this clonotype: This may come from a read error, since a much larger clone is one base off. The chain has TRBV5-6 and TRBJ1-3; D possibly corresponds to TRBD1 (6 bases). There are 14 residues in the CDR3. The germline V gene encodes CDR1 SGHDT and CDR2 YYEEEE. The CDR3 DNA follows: TGTGTCAGCAGCTTGGGGGGCCCTGGAAACACCATATATTTT. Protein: CVSSLGGPGNTIYF.

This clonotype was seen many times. In DNA form, the CDR3 reads TGTGCCAGCTCACCACGGGGTCAGATTTCAGGGTACTTC. Translation: CASSPRGQISGYF. This chain joins TRBV18 and TRBJ2-5; D gene uncertain. CDR1 and CDR2 from the germline V gene are KGHSH and LQKENI. V gave up 1 base and J gave up 13 bases, with 16 bases separating them. The CDR3 extends over 13 amino acids.

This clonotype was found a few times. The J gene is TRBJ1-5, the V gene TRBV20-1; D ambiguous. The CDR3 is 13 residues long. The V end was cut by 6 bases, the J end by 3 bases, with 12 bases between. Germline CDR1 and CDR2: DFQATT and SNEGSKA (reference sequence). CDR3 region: CSARPNVNQPQHF. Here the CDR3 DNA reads TGCAGTGCCCGGCCTAACGTCAATCAGCCCCAGCATTTT.

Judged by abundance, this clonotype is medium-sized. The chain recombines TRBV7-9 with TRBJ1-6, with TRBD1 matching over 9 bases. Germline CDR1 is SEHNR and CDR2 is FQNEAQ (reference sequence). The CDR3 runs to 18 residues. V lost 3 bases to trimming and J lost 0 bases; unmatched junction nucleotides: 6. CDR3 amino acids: CASSLGTGPSSYNSPLHF. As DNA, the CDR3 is TGTGCCAGCAGCTTGGGGACAGGGCCGAGCTCCTATAATTCACCCCTCCACTTT.

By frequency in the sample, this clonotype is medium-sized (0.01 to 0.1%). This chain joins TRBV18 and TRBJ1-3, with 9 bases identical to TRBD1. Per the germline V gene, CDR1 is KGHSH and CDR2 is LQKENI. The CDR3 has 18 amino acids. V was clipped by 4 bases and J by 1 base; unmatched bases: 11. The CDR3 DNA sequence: TGTGCCAGCTCACTCTCCGGGACAGGGCAATGGTCTGGAAACACCATATATTTT. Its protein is CASSLSGTGQWSGNTIYF.

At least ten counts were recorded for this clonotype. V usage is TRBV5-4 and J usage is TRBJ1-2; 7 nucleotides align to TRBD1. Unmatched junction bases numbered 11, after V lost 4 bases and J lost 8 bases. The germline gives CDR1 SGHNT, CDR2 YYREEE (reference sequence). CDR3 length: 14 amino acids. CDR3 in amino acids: CASSREGAVLGYTF. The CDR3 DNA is TGTGCCAGCAGCCGCGAGGGGGCAGTACTCGGCTACACCTTC.

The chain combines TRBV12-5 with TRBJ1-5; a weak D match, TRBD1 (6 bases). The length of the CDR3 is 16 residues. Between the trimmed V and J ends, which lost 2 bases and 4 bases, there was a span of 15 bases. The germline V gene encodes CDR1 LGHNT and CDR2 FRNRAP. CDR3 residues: CASGLSWGGTNQPQHF. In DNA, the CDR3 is TGTGCTAGTGGTTTGTCCTGGGGGGGGACAAATCAGCCCCAGCATTTT.